The source of this TCR beta chain is a study of vaccination effects on CD4 cells after COVID-19. The wider study: The cohort was immunized with two doses of either the BNT162b2 or mRNA-1273 vaccine. Regarding the study as a whole: Healthy vaccinees showed cross-reactivity with common cold coronaviruses in only 1 of 255 vaccine-induced clones. Limitations: small convalescent group and missing early post-infection timepoints.

Antigen-specific CD4+ T cells were expanded (with viral peptide pools) by the ViraFEST assay ahead of sequencing. CD4+ T cell isolation took place after 10 days of culture. Recipients of the vaccine had no prior SARS-CoV-2 infection and negative nucleocapsid antibodies. The authors exchanged half the medium for IL-2 medium on days 3 and 7. CDR1 and CDR2 from the germline V gene are SGHAT and FQNNGV. This CDR3 has 14 residues. V was cut by 1 base and J by 5 bases, with 9 bases left in between. Here immunoSEQ multiplex PCR was the method, and the copy in TCRdb shows in-frame clones only, minus some. The sample lists about 73,000 clones; 78% were seen once. As regards this clone: Its antigen remains unknown.

This chain uses TRBV11-2 with TRBJ1-5; D is unresolved. Sequencing used CD4+ T cells from PBMCs cultured with SARS-CoV-2 spike peptides, obtained before COVID-19 vaccination. The receptor was isolated from a human donor who received a COVID-19 vaccine. CDR3 nucleotide sequence: TGTGCCAGCAGCTTAGCCCCCAGTTATCAGCCCCAGCATTTT. This gives the protein CASSLAPSYQPQHF. The complete variable domain, with remaining parts taken from reference TRBV11-2 and TRBJ1-5, reads EAGVAQSPRYKIIEKRQSVAFWCNPISGHATLYWYQQILGQGPKLLIQFQNNGVVDDSQLPKDRFSAERLKGVDSTLKIQPAKLEDSAVYLCASSLAPSYQPQHFGDGTRLSIL.